The 17 T cell receptor beta chains presented below share a single source sample, sequenced in a study of T cell responses to AZD1222 COVID-19 vaccine. TCRdb's copy holds only in-frame clones and misses some; the assay was immunoSEQ multiplex PCR. This sample has over 110,000 clones, with approximately 90% found just once. Source: peripheral blood, taken 28 days after the second AZD1222 dose. These receptors all come from an adult who received the AZD1222 COVID-19 vaccine.

This chain uses TRBV7-2 with TRBJ2-7; D is undetermined. The CDR3 is 14 amino acids. Trimming removed 1 base at V and 5 bases at J, with 12 bases between. CDR1 SGHTA and CDR2 FQGNSA come from the germline V gene. DNA of the CDR3: TGTGCCAGCAGCTTAGTAGTTCTTACAGACGAGCAGTACTTC. Translated, it gives CASSLVVLTDEQYF.

The genes are TRBV6-5 and TRBJ2-2; 9 nucleotides line up with TRBD2. Germline-derived CDR1 and CDR2 are MNHEY and SVGAGI. This CDR3 comprises 12 residues. The trim removed 11 bases at V and 5 bases at J, leaving 3 bases unmatched. In nucleotides, the CDR3 is TGTGCCTTTACTAGCGGGACCGGGGAGCTGTTTTTT. Protein: CAFTSGTGELFF.

The chain recombines TRBV10-2 with TRBJ1-1; no definite D call. CDR3 length: 16 amino acids. Germline V lookup: CDR1 WSHSY, CDR2 SAAADI. The V and J ends lost 0 bases and 3 bases respectively, with 14 bases between them. CDR3 nucleotide sequence: TGCGCCAGCAGTGAGTCGGCAGAAAGGCACGACACTGAAGCTTTCTTT. This gives the protein CASSESAERHDTEAFF.

J is TRBJ1-3 and V is TRBV2; D may be TRBD1 (5 bases). The CDR3 length is 14 residues. Between the trimmed V and J ends, which lost 11 bases and 3 bases, there was a span of 17 bases. In germline, CDR1 is SNHLY, CDR2 FYNNEI. In nucleotides, the CDR3 is TGTGCCTCGACACCTGACCAGGGTGGAAACACCATATATTTT. Its protein product is CASTPDQGGNTIYF.

The rearrangement uses TRBV12-3 or TRBV12-4 and TRBJ1-1; D is undetermined. This CDR3 comprises 11 residues. Trimming shortened V by 1 base and J by 8 bases, and 5 bases separated the two germline ends. This CDR3 is CASSLEWEAFF. As DNA, the CDR3 is TGTGCCAGCAGTTTAGAATGGGAAGCTTTCTTT.

The chain combines TRBV27 with TRBJ1-6; possibly TRBD1 for D (5 bases). Trimming removed 5 bases from V and 6 bases from J, with 20 bases in between. The CDR3 is 17 amino acids. The germline CDR1 and CDR2 sequences are MNHEY and SMNVEV (reference sequence). CDR3 coding DNA: TGTGCCAGCAGTCCAGGCTTGTTCAGGGTCGGTAATTCACCCCTCCACTTT. Protein: CASSPGLFRVGNSPLHF.

In its sample, this clone was seen once. This chain links TRBV6-5 with TRBJ1-5; D may be TRBD1 (5 bases). CDR3 length: 16 residues. Germline loops: CDR1 MNHEY, CDR2 SVGAGI. Trimming left V 0 bases short and J 0 bases short, with 9 bases between. CDR3: CASSYSSGSSNQPQHF. The CDR3 DNA sequence: TGTGCCAGCAGTTACTCTTCAGGGAGTAGCAATCAGCCCCAGCATTTT.

The V call is TRBV12-3 or TRBV12-4, the J call TRBJ1-1; 9 nucleotides match TRBD1. V shed 5 bases and J 7 bases; nucleotides not matched to a gene: 5. This CDR3 is built from 13 residues. The CDR3 spells CASSPPGQGEAFF. CDR3 in DNA: TGTGCCAGCAGTCCACCGGGACAGGGTGAAGCTTTCTTT.

V gene TRBV7-6 combines with J gene TRBJ1-6; D call uncertain. V was clipped by 1 base and J by 3 bases, with 7 bases between them. CDR1 SGHVS and CDR2 FNYEAQ come from the germline V gene. The CDR3 is made up of 15 amino acids. CDR3 loop: CASSLGSDYNSPLHF. The CDR3 DNA reads as TGTGCCAGCAGCTTAGGGTCGGACTATAATTCACCCCTCCACTTT.

The chain couples TRBV6-2 or TRBV6-3 to TRBJ1-1, with D unclear. The V gene's germline CDR1 is MNHEY and CDR2 SVGEGT. The CDR3 consists of 14 residues. Between the trimmed V and J ends, which lost 4 bases and 0 bases, there was a span of 9 bases. CDR3 amino acids: CASSFPTLNTEAFF. DNA of the CDR3: TGTGCCAGCAGTTTCCCGACACTGAACACTGAAGCTTTCTTT.

This clone is categorized as medium-sized. V gene TRBV6-2 or TRBV6-3 combines with J gene TRBJ1-3; possibly TRBD1 for D (5 bases). The germline V and J ends were trimmed by 2 bases and 0 bases, with 20 bases remaining between them. Germline values: CDR1 MNHEY, CDR2 SVGEGT. The CDR3 loop spans 19 amino acids. The CDR3 is CASSYPPPTDLSSGNTIYF. CDR3 bases: TGTGCCAGCAGTTACCCTCCGCCGACAGATTTGAGCTCTGGAAACACCATATATTTT.

V is TRBV5-6 and J is TRBJ1-5, with no clear D. The V end was cut by 3 bases, the J end by 3 bases, with 4 bases between. The germline CDR1 and CDR2 sequences are SGHDT and YYEEEE. The CDR3 covers 12 residues. The CDR3 bases are TGTGCCAGCAGCTCCACCAATCAGCCCCAGCATTTT. This codes for CASSSTNQPQHF. The whole variable domain, remainder taken from reference TRBV5-6 and TRBJ1-5, is DAGVTQSPTHLIKTRGQQVTLRCSPKSGHDTVSWYQQALGQGPQFIFQYYEEEERQRGNFPDRFSGHQFPNYSSELNVNALLLGDSALYLCASSSTNQPQHFGDGTRLSIL.

This chain connects TRBV25-1 to TRBJ1-2; 7 bases are shared with TRBD1. From germline, CDR1 is MGHDK and CDR2 SYGVNS. CDR3 size: 12 residues. V shed 4 bases and J 6 bases; nucleotides not matched to a gene: 2. In DNA form, the CDR3 reads TGTGCCAGCAGTGGAACAGGGGATGGCTACACCTTC. Encoded protein: CASSGTGDGYTF.

The sample holds one count of this clone. This chain uses TRBV4-1 with TRBJ2-2, with 8 bases lining up with TRBD1. The V and J ends lost 2 bases and 4 bases, in that order; junction bases with no gene match: 3. There are 15 residues in the CDR3. Germline CDR1 MGHRA, CDR2 YSYEKL. This chain's CDR3 is CASSQLDRGTGELFF. In DNA, the CDR3 is TGCGCCAGCAGCCAATTAGACAGGGGCACCGGGGAGCTGTTTTTT.

The chain joins TRBV12-5 to TRBJ2-2; D ambiguous. V was cut by 6 bases and J by 5 bases, with 16 bases left in between. This CDR3 is 15 amino acids long. Per the germline V gene, CDR1 is LGHNT and CDR2 is FRNRAP. CDR3 sequence: CASGPGPPGTGELFF. In nucleotides, the CDR3 is TGTGCTAGTGGCCCTGGACCCCCCGGGACCGGGGAGCTGTTTTTT.

The chain joins TRBV7-9 to TRBJ2-5; 10 bases are a match to TRBD1. Losses at the gene ends were 3 bases for V and 4 bases for J; bases not matched to a gene: 5. CDR3 size: 15 residues. Looked up from germline, CDR1 is SEHNR and CDR2 is FQNEAQ (reference sequence). The CDR3 DNA is TGTGCCAGCAGCTTGGGACAGGGGAGTGCAGAGACCCAGTACTTC. Protein product: CASSLGQGSAETQYF.

This clone was found once. The chain employs TRBV9 and TRBJ1-1; the D gene is possibly TRBD1 (5 bases). CDR1 is SGDLS, CDR2 YYNGEE, per germline. Trimming pared 3 bases from V and 4 bases from J, leaving 13 bases between. The CDR3 runs 14 residues. As DNA, the CDR3 is TGTGCCAGCAGCGCGGACGGGGGGAGCACTGAAGCTTTCTTT. It yields the protein CASSADGGSTEAFF.